The rows below give T cell receptor beta chains drawn from one sample of a study of T cell responses to AZD1222 COVID-19 vaccine. The method was immunoSEQ multiplex PCR; TCRdb's version includes in-frame clones alone and lacks a portion of them. In the table there are about 130,000 clones, 85% to 95% of which are singletons. The sample consisted of peripheral blood, taken on day 0 of AZD1222 vaccination. These receptors came from an adult in good health. Both conserved end residues are part of each CDR3. A D gene is named only where the DNA matches it firmly. Expanded clones are given a class, and other clones once, few, many or no size at all.

j_call: TRBJ1-2; d_call: .; clone_size: .; v_call: TRBV5-4; cdr3_aa: CASSRRGDTLYGYTF; cdr3_nt: TGTGCCAGCAGCCGTCGTGGCGATACGCTCTATGGCTACACCTTC
j_call: TRBJ1-1; d_call: TRBD1; clone_size: once; v_call: TRBV11-2; cdr3_aa: CASSLGRTGGMNTEAFF; cdr3_nt: TGTGCCAGCAGCTTAGGGAGGACAGGGGGTATGAACACTGAAGCTTTCTTT
j_call: TRBJ2-5; d_call: TRBD1; clone_size: .; v_call: TRBV6-5; cdr3_aa: CASSYDRGQETQYF; cdr3_nt: TGTGCCAGCAGTTACGACAGGGGCCAAGAGACCCAGTACTTC
j_call: TRBJ1-6; d_call: .; clone_size: .; v_call: TRBV2; cdr3_aa: CASVQSVYYNSPLHF; cdr3_nt: TGTGCCAGCGTCCAGTCTGTCTATTATAATTCACCCCTCCACTTT
j_call: TRBJ1-3; d_call: .; clone_size: .; v_call: TRBV10-3; cdr3_aa: CAISVSGNTIYF; cdr3_nt: TGTGCCATCAGTGTCTCTGGAAACACCATATATTTT
j_call: TRBJ2-2; d_call: TRBD2; clone_size: .; v_call: TRBV11-2; cdr3_aa: CASSLRGGHTGELFF; cdr3_nt: TGTGCCAGCAGCTTACGGGGGGGGCACACCGGGGAGCTGTTTTTT
j_call: TRBJ2-3; d_call: .; clone_size: .; v_call: TRBV19; cdr3_aa: CASSITGSDTQYF; cdr3_nt: TGTGCCAGTAGTATCACAGGCTCAGATACGCAGTATTTT
j_call: TRBJ1-5; d_call: .; clone_size: .; v_call: TRBV19; cdr3_aa: CASNLEPYSNQPQHF; cdr3_nt: TGTGCCAGTAATCTTGAGCCTTATAGCAATCAGCCCCAGCATTTT
j_call: TRBJ1-2; d_call: .; clone_size: .; v_call: TRBV11-2; cdr3_aa: CASSSVTRRGSGYTF; cdr3_nt: TGTGCCAGCAGCTCGGTGACTCGTCGCGGTTCGGGCTACACCTTC
j_call: TRBJ2-5; d_call: .; clone_size: .; v_call: TRBV6-5; cdr3_aa: CASSSRVRETQYF; cdr3_nt: TGTGCCAGCAGTTCCAGGGTTAGGGAGACCCAGTACTTC
j_call: TRBJ1-1; d_call: TRBD1; clone_size: .; v_call: TRBV11-2; cdr3_aa: CASSLDSFSGTGYTEAFF; cdr3_nt: TGTGCCAGCAGCTTAGATTCGTTCAGCGGGACAGGTTACACTGAAGCTTTCTTT
j_call: TRBJ2-1; d_call: TRBD2; clone_size: once; v_call: TRBV3-1/TRBV3-2; cdr3_aa: CASSPGTSEVSYNEQFF; cdr3_nt: TGTGCCAGCAGCCCGGGGACTAGCGAGGTCTCCTACAATGAGCAGTTCTTC
j_call: TRBJ1-2; d_call: TRBD1; clone_size: .; v_call: TRBV27; cdr3_aa: CASTLHPDRGGYTF; cdr3_nt: TGTGCCAGCACCCTCCACCCGGACAGGGGTGGCTACACCTTC
j_call: TRBJ1-3; d_call: .; clone_size: .; v_call: TRBV6-1; cdr3_aa: CASSEMGLGDTIYF; cdr3_nt: TGTGCCAGCAGTGAGATGGGGCTGGGAGACACCATATATTTT
j_call: TRBJ1-3; d_call: .; clone_size: .; v_call: TRBV5-1; cdr3_aa: CASSLEGENTIYF; cdr3_nt: TGCGCCAGCAGCTTGGAGGGAGAAAACACCATATATTTT
j_call: TRBJ2-7; d_call: .; clone_size: .; v_call: TRBV25-1; cdr3_aa: CASSEYGGSYEQYF; cdr3_nt: TGTGCCAGCAGTGAATATGGGGGTTCCTACGAGCAGTACTTC
j_call: TRBJ2-6; d_call: .; clone_size: .; v_call: TRBV27; cdr3_aa: CASGASGANVLTF; cdr3_nt: TGTGCCAGCGGGGCCTCTGGGGCCAACGTCCTGACTTTC
j_call: TRBJ1-2; d_call: .; clone_size: .; v_call: TRBV29-1; cdr3_aa: CSASGGGTNYGYTF; cdr3_nt: TGCAGCGCCAGTGGAGGTGGGACTAACTATGGCTACACCTTC
j_call: TRBJ2-7; d_call: .; clone_size: .; v_call: TRBV6-5; cdr3_aa: CASSRSSGLSYEQYF; cdr3_nt: TGTGCCAGCAGTAGGAGCTCGGGACTCTCCTACGAGCAGTACTTC
j_call: TRBJ1-1; d_call: TRBD1; clone_size: .; v_call: TRBV7-6; cdr3_aa: CASSPFTGAGTEAFF; cdr3_nt: TGTGCCAGCAGCCCCTTTACAGGGGCCGGCACTGAAGCTTTCTTT
j_call: TRBJ1-2; d_call: .; clone_size: .; v_call: TRBV19; cdr3_aa: CASSIHAQANYGYTF; cdr3_nt: TGTGCCAGTAGTATCCACGCCCAGGCGAACTATGGCTACACCTTC
j_call: TRBJ1-2; d_call: .; clone_size: .; v_call: TRBV5-1; cdr3_aa: CASSLDTYGYTF; cdr3_nt: TGCGCCAGCAGCTTGGATACCTATGGCTACACCTTC
j_call: TRBJ2-7; d_call: .; clone_size: once; v_call: TRBV5-1; cdr3_aa: CASSLGNRAPYEQYF; cdr3_nt: TGCGCCAGCAGCTTAGGCAACCGGGCCCCCTACGAGCAGTACTTC
j_call: TRBJ1-2; d_call: .; clone_size: .; v_call: TRBV3-1/TRBV3-2; cdr3_aa: CASSSSGGNYGYTF; cdr3_nt: TGTGCCAGCAGCTCCAGCGGGGGCAACTATGGCTACACCTTC
j_call: TRBJ1-1; d_call: TRBD1; clone_size: .; v_call: TRBV5-1; cdr3_aa: CASTARGPGTEAFF; cdr3_nt: TGCGCCAGCACAGCAAGGGGGCCGGGCACTGAAGCTTTCTTT
j_call: TRBJ1-3; d_call: .; clone_size: .; v_call: TRBV6-5; cdr3_aa: CASKPGHASGNTIYF; cdr3_nt: TGTGCCAGCAAACCGGGACATGCCTCTGGAAACACCATATATTTT
j_call: TRBJ1-2; d_call: .; clone_size: .; v_call: TRBV3-1/TRBV3-2; cdr3_aa: CASSQDRGEAYGYTF; cdr3_nt: TGTGCCAGCAGCCAAGATAGAGGGGAGGCCTATGGCTACACCTTC
j_call: TRBJ1-6; d_call: TRBD1; clone_size: .; v_call: TRBV30; cdr3_aa: CAWRRGRLNSPLHF; cdr3_nt: TGTGCCTGGCGCAGGGGGCGGCTTAATTCACCCCTCCACTTT
j_call: TRBJ2-5; d_call: .; clone_size: few; v_call: TRBV5-4; cdr3_aa: CASSLDPGAGGETQYF; cdr3_nt: TGTGCCAGCAGCTTGGATCCGGGGGCCGGCGGAGAGACCCAGTACTTC
j_call: TRBJ2-7; d_call: .; clone_size: .; v_call: TRBV20-1; cdr3_aa: CSASFPKFEGEQYF; cdr3_nt: TGCAGTGCTAGTTTCCCCAAATTCGAGGGGGAGCAGTACTTC
j_call: TRBJ1-2; d_call: .; clone_size: .; v_call: TRBV6-1; cdr3_aa: CASSEVNWGTHYGYTF; cdr3_nt: TGTGCCAGCAGTGAAGTAAACTGGGGGACACACTATGGCTACACCTTC
j_call: TRBJ1-6; d_call: .; clone_size: .; v_call: TRBV6-5; cdr3_aa: CASSYRNSPLHF; cdr3_nt: TGTGCCAGCAGTTACCGAAATTCACCCCTCCACTTT
j_call: TRBJ2-2; d_call: .; clone_size: .; v_call: TRBV3-1/TRBV3-2; cdr3_aa: CASSRRGNTGELFF; cdr3_nt: TGTGCCAGCAGCCGCAGGGGGAACACCGGGGAGCTGTTTTTT
j_call: TRBJ2-5; d_call: .; clone_size: .; v_call: TRBV4-1; cdr3_aa: CASSLGGLLQETQYF; cdr3_nt: TGCGCCAGTTCCCTCGGGGGGCTCCTTCAAGAGACCCAGTACTTC
j_call: TRBJ2-7; d_call: TRBD1; clone_size: .; v_call: TRBV10-3; cdr3_aa: CAISGRQGIYEQYF; cdr3_nt: TGTGCCATCAGTGGGAGACAGGGAATCTACGAGCAGTACTTC
j_call: TRBJ1-2; d_call: TRBD1; clone_size: once; v_call: TRBV18; cdr3_aa: CASSPPEFSGGIGYGYTF; cdr3_nt: TGTGCCAGCTCACCTCCCGAATTTTCAGGGGGAATTGGCTATGGCTACACCTTC
j_call: TRBJ1-1; d_call: TRBD1; clone_size: .; v_call: TRBV3-1/TRBV3-2; cdr3_aa: CASSLGTGAMNTEAFF; cdr3_nt: TGTGCCAGCAGCTTGGGGACAGGGGCCATGAACACTGAAGCTTTCTTT
j_call: TRBJ2-7; d_call: .; clone_size: .; v_call: TRBV4-2; cdr3_aa: CASSASGESSYEQYF; cdr3_nt: TGTGCCAGCAGCGCCTCCGGGGAAAGCTCCTACGAGCAGTACTTC
j_call: TRBJ2-2; d_call: TRBD1; clone_size: .; v_call: TRBV9; cdr3_aa: CASSPRGPADTGELFF; cdr3_nt: TGTGCCAGCAGCCCAAGGGGGCCGGCGGATACCGGGGAGCTGTTTTTT
j_call: TRBJ1-5; d_call: TRBD1; clone_size: .; v_call: TRBV4-2; cdr3_aa: CASSQGQGPGPQPQHF; cdr3_nt: TGTGCCAGCAGCCAAGGACAGGGGCCGGGACCTCAGCCCCAGCATTTT
j_call: TRBJ2-2; d_call: TRBD2; clone_size: .; v_call: TRBV3-1/TRBV3-2; cdr3_aa: CASSQSGGGNTGELFF; cdr3_nt: TGTGCCAGCAGCCAATCCGGGGGGGGAAACACCGGGGAGCTGTTTTTT
j_call: TRBJ1-6; d_call: .; clone_size: once; v_call: TRBV5-1; cdr3_aa: CASSLGRDRTSVDSPLHF; cdr3_nt: TGCGCCAGCAGCTTGGGCCGGGACCGGACTTCGGTGGATTCACCCCTCCACTTT
j_call: TRBJ2-3; d_call: TRBD2; clone_size: .; v_call: TRBV19; cdr3_aa: CASSLLGGGTTDTQYF; cdr3_nt: TGTGCCAGTAGTCTTCTGGGCGGGGGGACCACAGATACGCAGTATTTT